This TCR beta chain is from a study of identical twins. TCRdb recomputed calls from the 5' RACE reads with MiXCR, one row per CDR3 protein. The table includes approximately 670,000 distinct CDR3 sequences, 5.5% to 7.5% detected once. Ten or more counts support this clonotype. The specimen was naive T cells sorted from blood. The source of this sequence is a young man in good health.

CDR3 amino acids: CASSPPGLNNEQFF. CDR3 sequence (DNA): TGTGCCAGCAGCCCACCGGGACTCAACAATGAGCAGTTCTTC. The rearrangement uses TRBV7-9 and TRBJ2-1; D possibly corresponds to TRBD2 (6 bases). V shed 5 bases and J shed 5 bases, with 13 bases lying between them. The CDR3 has 14 residues. The V gene's germline CDR1 is SEHNR and CDR2 FQNEAQ (reference sequence).